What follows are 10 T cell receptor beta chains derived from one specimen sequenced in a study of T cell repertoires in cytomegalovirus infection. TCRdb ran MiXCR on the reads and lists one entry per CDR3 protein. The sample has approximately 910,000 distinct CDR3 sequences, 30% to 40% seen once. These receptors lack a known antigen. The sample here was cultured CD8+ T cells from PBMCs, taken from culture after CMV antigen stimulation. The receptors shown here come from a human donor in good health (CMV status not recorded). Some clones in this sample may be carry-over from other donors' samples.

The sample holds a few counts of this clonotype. CDR3 in DNA: TGTGCCAGCAGCTTAGCGGGGACAGGGGGCGCGTTCACCTTC. Translation: CASSLAGTGGAFTF. The chain carries TRBV7-9 and TRBJ1-2; 12 positions match TRBD1. This CDR3 contains 14 residues. The junction had 6 bases not matched to a gene; V was cut back by 0 bases and J by 13 bases. Germline CDR1 and CDR2: SEHNR and FQNEAQ (reference sequence).

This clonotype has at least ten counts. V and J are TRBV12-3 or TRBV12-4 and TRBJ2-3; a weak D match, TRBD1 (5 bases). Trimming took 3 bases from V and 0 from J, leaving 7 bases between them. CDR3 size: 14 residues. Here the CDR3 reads CASSLTASTDTQYF. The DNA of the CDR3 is TGTGCCAGCAGTTTGACAGCTAGCACAGATACGCAGTATTTT.

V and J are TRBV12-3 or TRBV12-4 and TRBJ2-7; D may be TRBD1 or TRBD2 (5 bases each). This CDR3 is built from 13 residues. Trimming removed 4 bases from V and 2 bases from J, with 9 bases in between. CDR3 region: CASSWDGPYEQYF. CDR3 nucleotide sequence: TGTGCCAGCAGTTGGGACGGCCCCTACGAGCAGTACTTC.

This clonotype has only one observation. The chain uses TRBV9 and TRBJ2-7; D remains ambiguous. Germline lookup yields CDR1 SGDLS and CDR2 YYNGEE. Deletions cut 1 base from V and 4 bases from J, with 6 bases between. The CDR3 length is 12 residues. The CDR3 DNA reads TGTGCCAGCAGCGTACTGCCTTACGAGCAGTACGTC. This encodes CASSVLPYEQYV.

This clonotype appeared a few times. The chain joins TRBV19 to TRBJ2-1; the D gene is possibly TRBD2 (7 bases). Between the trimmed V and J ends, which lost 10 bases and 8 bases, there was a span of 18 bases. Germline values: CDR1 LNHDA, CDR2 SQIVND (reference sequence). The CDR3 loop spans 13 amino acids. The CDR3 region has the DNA TGTGCCACCCGGGGGGCGGCTAGGGATGAGCAGTTCTTC. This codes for CATRGAARDEQFF.

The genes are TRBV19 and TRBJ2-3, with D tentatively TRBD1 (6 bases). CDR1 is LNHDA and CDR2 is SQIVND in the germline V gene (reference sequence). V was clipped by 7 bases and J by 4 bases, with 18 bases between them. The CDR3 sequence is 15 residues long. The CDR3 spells CASTSGALSPDTQYF. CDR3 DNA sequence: TGTGCCAGTACCTCAGGGGCTCTTAGCCCAGATACGCAGTATTTT.

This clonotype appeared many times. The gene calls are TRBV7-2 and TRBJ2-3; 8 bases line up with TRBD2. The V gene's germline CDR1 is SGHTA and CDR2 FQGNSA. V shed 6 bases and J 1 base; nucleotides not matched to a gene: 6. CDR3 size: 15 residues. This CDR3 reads CASSYGGAGTDTQYF. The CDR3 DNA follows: TGTGCCAGCAGTTACGGGGGGGCTGGCACAGATACGCAGTATTTT. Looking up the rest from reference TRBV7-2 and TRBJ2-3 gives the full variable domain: GAGVSQSPSNKVTEKGKDVELRCDPISGHTALYWYRQSLGQGLEFLIYFQGNSAPDKSGLPSDRFSAERTGGSVSTLTIQRTQQEDSAVYLCASSYGGAGTDTQYFGPGTRLTVL.

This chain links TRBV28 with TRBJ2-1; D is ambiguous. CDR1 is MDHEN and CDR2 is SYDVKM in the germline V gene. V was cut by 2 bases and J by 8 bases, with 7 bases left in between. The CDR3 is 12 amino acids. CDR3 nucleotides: TGTGCCAGCAGTTTAATGGGCGATGAGCAGTTCTTC. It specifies CASSLMGDEQFF.

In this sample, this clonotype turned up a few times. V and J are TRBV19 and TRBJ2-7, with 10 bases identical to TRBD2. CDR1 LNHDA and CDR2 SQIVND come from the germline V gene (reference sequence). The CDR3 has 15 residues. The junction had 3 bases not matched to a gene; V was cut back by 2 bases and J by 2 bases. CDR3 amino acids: CASSILAGGPYEQYF. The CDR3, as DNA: TGTGCCAGTAGTATATTAGCGGGGGGCCCCTACGAGCAGTACTTC.

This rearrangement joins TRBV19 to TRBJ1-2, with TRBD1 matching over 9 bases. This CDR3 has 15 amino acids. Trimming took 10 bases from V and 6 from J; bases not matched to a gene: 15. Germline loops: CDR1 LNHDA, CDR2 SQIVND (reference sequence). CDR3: CATLGQGLMVDGYTF. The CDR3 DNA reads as TGTGCCACCCTCGGACAGGGGCTCATGGTGGATGGCTACACCTTC. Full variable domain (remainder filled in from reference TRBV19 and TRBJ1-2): DGGITQSPKYLFRKEGQNVTLSCEQNLNHDAMYWYRQDPGQGLRLIYYSQIVNDFQKGDIAEGYSVSREKKESFPLTVTSAQKNPTAFYLCATLGQGLMVDGYTFGSGTRLTVV.